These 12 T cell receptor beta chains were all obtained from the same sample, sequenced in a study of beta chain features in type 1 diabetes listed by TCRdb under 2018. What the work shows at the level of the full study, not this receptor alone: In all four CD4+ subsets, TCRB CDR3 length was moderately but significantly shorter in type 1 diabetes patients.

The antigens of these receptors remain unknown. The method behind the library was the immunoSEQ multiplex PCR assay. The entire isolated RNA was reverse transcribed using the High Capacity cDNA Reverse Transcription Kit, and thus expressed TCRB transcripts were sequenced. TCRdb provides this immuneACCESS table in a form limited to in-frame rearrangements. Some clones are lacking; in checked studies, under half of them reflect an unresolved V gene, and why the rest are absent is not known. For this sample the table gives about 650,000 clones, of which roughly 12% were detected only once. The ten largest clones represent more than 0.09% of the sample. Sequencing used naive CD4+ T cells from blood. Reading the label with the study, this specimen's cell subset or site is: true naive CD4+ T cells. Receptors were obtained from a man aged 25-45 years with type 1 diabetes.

Here the CDR3 reads CATSRDPDREDGYTF. The CDR3 DNA sequence: TGTGCCACCAGCAGAGATCCAGACAGGGAGGATGGCTACACCTTC. This chain connects TRBV15 to TRBJ1-2, with 7 bases fitting TRBD1. The V segment lost 0 bases and the J segment 6 bases; nucleotides outside the gene matches: 7. The germline V gene has CDR1 LNHNV and CDR2 YYDKDF (reference sequence). This CDR3 is built from 15 residues.

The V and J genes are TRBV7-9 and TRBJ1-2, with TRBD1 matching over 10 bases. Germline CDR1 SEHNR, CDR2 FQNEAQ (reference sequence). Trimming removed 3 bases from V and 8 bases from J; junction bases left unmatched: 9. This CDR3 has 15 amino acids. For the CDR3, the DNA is TGTGCCAGCAGCTTCGCGGGACAGGGGACTGAGGGCTACACCTTC. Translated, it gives CASSFAGQGTEGYTF. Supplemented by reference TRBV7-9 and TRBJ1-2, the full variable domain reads DTGVSQNPRHKITKRGQNVTFRCDPISEHNRLYWYRQTLGQGPEFLTYFQNEAQLEKSRLLSDRFSAERPKGSFSTLEIQRTEQGDSAMYLCASSFAGQGTEGYTFGSGTRLTVV.

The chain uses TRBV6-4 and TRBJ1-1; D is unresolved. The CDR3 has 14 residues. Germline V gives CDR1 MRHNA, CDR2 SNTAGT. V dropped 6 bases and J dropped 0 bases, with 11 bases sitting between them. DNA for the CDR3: TGTGCCAGCAGCGCAGAATCCGTGAACACTGAAGCTTTCTTT. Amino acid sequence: CASSAESVNTEAFF.

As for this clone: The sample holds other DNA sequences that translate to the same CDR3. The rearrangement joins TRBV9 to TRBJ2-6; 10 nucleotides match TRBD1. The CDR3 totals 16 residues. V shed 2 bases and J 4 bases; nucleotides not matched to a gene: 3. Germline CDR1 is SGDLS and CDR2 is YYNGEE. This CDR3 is CASSVGTGAGANVLTF. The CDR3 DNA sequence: TGTGCCAGCAGCGTGGGGACAGGGGCGGGGGCCAACGTCCTGACTTTC.

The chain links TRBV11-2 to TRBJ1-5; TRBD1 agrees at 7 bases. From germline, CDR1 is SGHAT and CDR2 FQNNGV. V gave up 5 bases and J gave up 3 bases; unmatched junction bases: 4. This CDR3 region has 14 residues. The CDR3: CASSRGTANQPQHF. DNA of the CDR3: TGTGCCAGCAGCCGCGGGACAGCCAATCAGCCCCAGCATTTT.

The CDR3 region has the DNA TGTGCCAGCAGCTTAACCGGGACAGGGCTGAACACTGAAGCTTTCTTT. Translating gives CASSLTGTGLNTEAFF. The gene calls are TRBV5-4 and TRBJ1-1, with 9 nucleotides matching TRBD1. The CDR3 is 16 amino acids. Germline CDR1 SGHNT, CDR2 YYREEE (reference sequence). V dropped 2 bases and J dropped 0; count of bases not matched to a gene: 5.

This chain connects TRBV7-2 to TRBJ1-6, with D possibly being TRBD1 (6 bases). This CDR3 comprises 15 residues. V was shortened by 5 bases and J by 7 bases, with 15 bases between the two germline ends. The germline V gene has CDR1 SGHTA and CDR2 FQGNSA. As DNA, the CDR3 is TGTGCCAGCAGCCTCAGACAGGCGCTCAATTCACCCCTCCACTTT. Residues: CASSLRQALNSPLHF.

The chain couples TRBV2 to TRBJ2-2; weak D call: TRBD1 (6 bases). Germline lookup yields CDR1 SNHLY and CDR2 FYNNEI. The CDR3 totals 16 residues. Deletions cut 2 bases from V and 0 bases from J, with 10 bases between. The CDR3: CASSETGSTNTGELFF. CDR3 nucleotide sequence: TGTGCCAGCAGTGAAACAGGGTCTACGAACACCGGGGAGCTGTTTTTT.

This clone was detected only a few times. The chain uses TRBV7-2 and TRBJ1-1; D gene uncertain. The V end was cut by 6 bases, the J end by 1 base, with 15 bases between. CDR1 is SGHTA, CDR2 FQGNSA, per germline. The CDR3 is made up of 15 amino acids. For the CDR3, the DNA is TGTGCCAGCAGGACGGAGGTACAGTGGAACACTGAAGCTTTCTTT. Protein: CASRTEVQWNTEAFF.

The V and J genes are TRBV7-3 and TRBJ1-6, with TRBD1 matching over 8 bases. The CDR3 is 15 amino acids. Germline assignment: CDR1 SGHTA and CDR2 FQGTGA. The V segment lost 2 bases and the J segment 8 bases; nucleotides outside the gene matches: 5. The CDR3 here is CASSLGQGGDSPLHF. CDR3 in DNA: TGTGCCAGCAGCTTAGGACAGGGAGGGGATTCACCCCTCCACTTT.

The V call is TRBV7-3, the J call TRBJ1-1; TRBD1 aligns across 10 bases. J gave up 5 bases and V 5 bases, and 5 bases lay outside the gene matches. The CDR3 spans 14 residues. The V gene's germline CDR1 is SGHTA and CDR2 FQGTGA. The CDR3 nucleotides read TGTGCCAGCAGCCGAGACAGGGGGCAGACTGAAGCTTTCTTT. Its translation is CASSRDRGQTEAFF.

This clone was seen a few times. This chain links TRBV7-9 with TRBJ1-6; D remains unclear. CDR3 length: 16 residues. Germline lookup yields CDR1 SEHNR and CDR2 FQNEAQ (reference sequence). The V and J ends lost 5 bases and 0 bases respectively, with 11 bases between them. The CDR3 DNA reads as TGTGCCAGCAGCCCGGAGGCCAGCTCCTATAATTCACCCCTCCACTTT. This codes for CASSPEASSYNSPLHF.